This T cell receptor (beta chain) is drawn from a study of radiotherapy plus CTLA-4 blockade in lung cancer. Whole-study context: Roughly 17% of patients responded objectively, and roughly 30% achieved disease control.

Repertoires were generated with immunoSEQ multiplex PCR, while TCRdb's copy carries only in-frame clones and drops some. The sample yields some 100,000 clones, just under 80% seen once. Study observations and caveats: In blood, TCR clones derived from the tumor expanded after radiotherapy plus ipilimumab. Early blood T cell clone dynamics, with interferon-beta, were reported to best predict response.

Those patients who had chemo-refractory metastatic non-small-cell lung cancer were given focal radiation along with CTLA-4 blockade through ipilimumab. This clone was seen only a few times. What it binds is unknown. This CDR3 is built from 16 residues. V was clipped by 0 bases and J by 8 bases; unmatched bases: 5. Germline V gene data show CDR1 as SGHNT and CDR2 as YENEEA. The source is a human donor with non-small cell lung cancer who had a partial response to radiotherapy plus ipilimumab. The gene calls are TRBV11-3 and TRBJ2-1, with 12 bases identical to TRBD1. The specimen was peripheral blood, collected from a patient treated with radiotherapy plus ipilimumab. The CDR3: CASSLEGQGAIDEQFF. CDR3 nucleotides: TGTGCCAGCAGCTTAGAGGGACAGGGGGCAATCGATGAGCAGTTCTTC.